This TCR beta chain was found in a study of T cell responses to AZD1222 COVID-19 vaccine. Study-level points and caveats: Baseline serology detected seropositivity in only six AZD1222 recipients. Clonal diversity was possibly underestimated, and the donors were mostly white British, with more females. The span of vaccine-associated CD4 TCRs extended across spike, with dominance at 160-218 and 743-854. Repertoire sampling happened only post peak T cell response.

Comment on this clone: Its specificity is not known.

The CDR3 has 15 amino acids. Sequencing was performed with immunoSEQ multiplex PCR; in TCRdb, only in-frame clones are kept and a portion is missing. The sample consists of roughly 50,000 clones, approximately 83% of them appearing once. The specimen comprised peripheral blood, sampled 28 days after the second AZD1222 dose. The receptor comes from an adult who received the AZD1222 COVID-19 vaccine. The V call is TRBV21-1, the J call TRBJ1-5; TRBD1 was called by the table and not checked on the DNA. TRBV21-1 counts as a pseudogene. As DNA, the CDR3 is TGTGCCAGCAGCGGACAGGGGGCCGGCAATCAGCCCCAGCATTTT. This encodes CASSGQGAGNQPQHF.